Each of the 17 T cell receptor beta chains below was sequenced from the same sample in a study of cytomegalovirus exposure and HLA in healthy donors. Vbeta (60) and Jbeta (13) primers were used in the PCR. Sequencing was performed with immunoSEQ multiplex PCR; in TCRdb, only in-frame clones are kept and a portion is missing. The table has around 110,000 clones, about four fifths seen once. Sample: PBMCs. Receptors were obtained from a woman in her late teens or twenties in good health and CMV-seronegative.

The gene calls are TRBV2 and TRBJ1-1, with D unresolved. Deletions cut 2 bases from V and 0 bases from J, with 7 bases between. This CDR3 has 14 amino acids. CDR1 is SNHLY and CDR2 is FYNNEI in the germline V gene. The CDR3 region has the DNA TGTGCCAGCAGTGAACTGTCCGTGAACACTGAAGCTTTCTTT. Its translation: CASSELSVNTEAFF.

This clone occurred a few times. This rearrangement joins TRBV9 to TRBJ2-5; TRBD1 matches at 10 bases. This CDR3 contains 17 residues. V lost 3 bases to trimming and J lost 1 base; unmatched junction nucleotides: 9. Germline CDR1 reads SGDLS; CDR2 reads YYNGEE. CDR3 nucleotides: TGTGCCAGCAGCGAGGGACAGGGGCTTGCTATCCAAGAGACCCAGTACTTC. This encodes CASSEGQGLAIQETQYF. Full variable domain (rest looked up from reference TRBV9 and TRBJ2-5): DSGVTQTPKHLITATGQRVTLRCSPRSGDLSVYWYQQSLDQGLQFLIQYYNGEERAKGNILERFSAQQFPDLHSELNLSSLELGDSALYFCASSEGQGLAIQETQYFGPGTRLLVL.

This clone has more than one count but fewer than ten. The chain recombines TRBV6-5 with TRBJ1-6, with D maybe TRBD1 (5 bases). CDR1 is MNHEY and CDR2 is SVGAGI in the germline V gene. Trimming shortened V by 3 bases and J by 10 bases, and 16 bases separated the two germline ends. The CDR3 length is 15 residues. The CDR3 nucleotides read TGTGCCAGCAGTTATCTCCCCAGGGTAGGATCACCCCTCCACTTT. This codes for CASSYLPRVGSPLHF.

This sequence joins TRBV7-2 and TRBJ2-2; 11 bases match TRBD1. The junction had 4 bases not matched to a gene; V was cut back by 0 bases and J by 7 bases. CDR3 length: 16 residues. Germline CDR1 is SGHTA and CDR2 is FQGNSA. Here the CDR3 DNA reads TGTGCCAGCAGCTTAGCCGGGACAGGGGGTCTCGGGGAGCTGTTTTTT. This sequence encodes CASSLAGTGGLGELFF. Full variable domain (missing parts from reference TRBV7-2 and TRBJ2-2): GAGVSQSPSNKVTEKGKDVELRCDPISGHTALYWYRQSLGQGLEFLIYFQGNSAPDKSGLPSDRFSAERTGGSVSTLTIQRTQQEDSAVYLCASSLAGTGGLGELFFGEGSRLTVL.

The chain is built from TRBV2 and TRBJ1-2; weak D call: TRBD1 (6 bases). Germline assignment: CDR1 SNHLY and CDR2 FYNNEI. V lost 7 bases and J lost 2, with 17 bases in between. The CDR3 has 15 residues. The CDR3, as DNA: TGTGCCAGCATCCCGGACAGCAGATCGAACTATGGCTACACCTTC. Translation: CASIPDSRSNYGYTF.

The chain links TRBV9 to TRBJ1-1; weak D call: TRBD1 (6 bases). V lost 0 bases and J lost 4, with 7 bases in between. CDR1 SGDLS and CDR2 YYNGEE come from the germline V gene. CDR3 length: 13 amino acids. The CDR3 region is CASSVEGGTEAFF. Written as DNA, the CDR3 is TGTGCCAGCAGCGTAGAAGGGGGCACTGAAGCTTTCTTT.

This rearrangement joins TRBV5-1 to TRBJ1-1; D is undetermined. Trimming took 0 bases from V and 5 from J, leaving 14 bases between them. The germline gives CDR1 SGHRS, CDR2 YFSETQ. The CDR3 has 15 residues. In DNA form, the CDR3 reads TGCGCCAGCAGCTTGGCTTGGAGAGGGCGGACTGAAGCTTTCTTT. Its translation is CASSLAWRGRTEAFF. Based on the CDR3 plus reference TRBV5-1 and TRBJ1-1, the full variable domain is KAGVTQTPRYLIKTRGQQVTLSCSPISGHRSVSWYQQTPGQGLQFLFEYFSETQRNKGNFPGRFSGRQFSNSRSEMNVSTLELGDSALYLCASSLAWRGRTEAFFGQGTRLTVV.

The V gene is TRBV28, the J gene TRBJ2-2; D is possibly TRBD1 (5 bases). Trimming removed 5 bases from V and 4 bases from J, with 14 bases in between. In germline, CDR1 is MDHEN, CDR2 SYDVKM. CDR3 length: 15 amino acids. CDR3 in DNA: TGTGCCAGCAGTCCGTCAGGACACAGCACCGGGGAGCTGTTTTTT. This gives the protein CASSPSGHSTGELFF.

This chain's CDR3 is CASTPGGGWNQPQHF. The CDR3 DNA is TGTGCCAGTACGCCAGGGGGCGGTTGGAATCAGCCCCAGCATTTT. The chain is built from TRBV19 and TRBJ1-5; 8 bases fit TRBD1. This CDR3 has 15 residues. Germline V gives CDR1 LNHDA, CDR2 SQIVND (reference sequence). V shed 7 bases, J shed 4 bases, and the junction held 9 bases outside the gene matches. Based on the CDR3 plus reference TRBV19 and TRBJ1-5, the full variable domain is DGGITQSPKYLFRKEGQNVTLSCEQNLNHDAMYWYRQDPGQGLRLIYYSQIVNDFQKGDIAEGYSVSREKKESFPLTVTSAQKNPTAFYLCASTPGGGWNQPQHFGDGTRLSIL.

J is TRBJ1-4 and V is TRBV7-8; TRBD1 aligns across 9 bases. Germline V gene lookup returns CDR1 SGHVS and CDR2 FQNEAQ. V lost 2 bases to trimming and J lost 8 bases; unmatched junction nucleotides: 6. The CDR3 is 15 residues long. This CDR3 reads CASSLWDRAQEKLFF. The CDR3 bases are TGTGCCAGCAGCTTATGGGACAGGGCACAGGAAAAACTGTTTTTT.

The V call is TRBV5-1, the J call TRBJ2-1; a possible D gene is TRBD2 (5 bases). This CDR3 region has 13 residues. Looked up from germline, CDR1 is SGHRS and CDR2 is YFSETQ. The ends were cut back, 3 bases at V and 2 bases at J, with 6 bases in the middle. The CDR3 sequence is CASSSGTYNEQFF. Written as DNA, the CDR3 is TGCGCCAGCAGCTCCGGGACCTACAATGAGCAGTTCTTC.

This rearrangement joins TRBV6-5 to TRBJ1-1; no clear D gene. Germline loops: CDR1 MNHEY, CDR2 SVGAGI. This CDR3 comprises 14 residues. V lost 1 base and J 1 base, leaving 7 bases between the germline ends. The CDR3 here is CASSYYGTNTEAFF. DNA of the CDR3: TGTGCCAGCAGTTACTATGGCACGAACACTGAAGCTTTCTTT.

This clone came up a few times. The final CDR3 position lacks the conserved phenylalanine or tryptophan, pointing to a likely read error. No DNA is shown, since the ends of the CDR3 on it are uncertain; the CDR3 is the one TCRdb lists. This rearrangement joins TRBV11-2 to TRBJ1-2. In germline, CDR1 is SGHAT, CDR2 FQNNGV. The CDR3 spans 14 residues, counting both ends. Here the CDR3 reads CASSLNFGDYGYTV.

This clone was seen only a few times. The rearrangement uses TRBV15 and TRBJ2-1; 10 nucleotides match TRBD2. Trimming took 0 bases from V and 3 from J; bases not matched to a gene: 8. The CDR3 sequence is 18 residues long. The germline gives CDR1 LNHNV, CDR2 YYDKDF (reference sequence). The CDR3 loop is CATSRDLTSGGDYNEQFF. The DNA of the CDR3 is TGTGCCACCAGCAGAGATCTCACGAGCGGGGGGGACTACAATGAGCAGTTCTTC.

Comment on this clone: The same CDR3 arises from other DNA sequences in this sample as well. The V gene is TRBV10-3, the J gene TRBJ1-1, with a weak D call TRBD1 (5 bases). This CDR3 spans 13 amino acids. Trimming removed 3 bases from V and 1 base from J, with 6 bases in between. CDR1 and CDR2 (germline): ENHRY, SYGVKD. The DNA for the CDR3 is TGTGCCATCAGTGAAAGGGGGAACACTGAAGCTTTCTTT. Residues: CAISERGNTEAFF.

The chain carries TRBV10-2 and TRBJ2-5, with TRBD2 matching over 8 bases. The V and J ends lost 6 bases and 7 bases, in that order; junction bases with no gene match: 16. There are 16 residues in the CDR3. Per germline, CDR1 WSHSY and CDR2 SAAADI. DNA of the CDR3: TGCGCCAGCAGCCCCAGGGCGGGGGGAACCTTTCCGACCCAGTACTTC. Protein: CASSPRAGGTFPTQYF.

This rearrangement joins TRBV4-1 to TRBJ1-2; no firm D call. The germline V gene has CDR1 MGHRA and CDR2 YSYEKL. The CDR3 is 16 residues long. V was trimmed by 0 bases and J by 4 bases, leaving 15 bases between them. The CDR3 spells CASSQDFGIQIYGYTF. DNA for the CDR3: TGCGCCAGCAGCCAAGATTTCGGGATACAAATCTATGGCTACACCTTC.